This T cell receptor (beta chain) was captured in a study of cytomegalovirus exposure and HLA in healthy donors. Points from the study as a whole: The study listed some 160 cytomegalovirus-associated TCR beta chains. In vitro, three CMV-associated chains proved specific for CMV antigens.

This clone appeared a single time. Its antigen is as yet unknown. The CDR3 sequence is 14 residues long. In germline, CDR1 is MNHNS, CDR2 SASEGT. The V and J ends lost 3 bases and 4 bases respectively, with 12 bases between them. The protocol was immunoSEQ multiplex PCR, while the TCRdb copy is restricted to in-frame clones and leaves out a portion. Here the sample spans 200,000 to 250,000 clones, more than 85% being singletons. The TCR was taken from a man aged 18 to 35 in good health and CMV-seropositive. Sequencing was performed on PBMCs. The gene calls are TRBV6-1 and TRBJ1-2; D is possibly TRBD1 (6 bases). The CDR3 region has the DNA TGTGCCAGCAGTGAGGGGGCCAGCCTCTATGGCTACACCTTC. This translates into CASSEGASLYGYTF.